Shown below are 8 T cell receptor beta chains from a single sample sequenced in a study of shared clonotypes between healthy human individuals. Data came from immunoSEQ multiplex PCR; TCRdb stores just in-frame clones and leaves some out. The sample lists over a million clones; approximately 96% were seen once. The specimen was naive CD4+ T cells sorted from blood. The subset is: CD45RA+ positively selected. The origin of the receptors is a man aged 25 to 40 in good health.

The J gene is TRBJ2-7, the V gene TRBV23-1, with 8 bases that match TRBD1. TRBV23-1 falls under the ORF class, with uncertain function. This CDR3 has 18 residues. V was pared by 0 bases and J by 3 bases, with 13 bases of the junction left unmatched. The CDR3 DNA is TGCGCCAGCAGTCAATCGGGGACAGGACCTCTCTCGGGCTACGAGCAGTACTTC. Amino acid sequence: CASSQSGTGPLSGYEQYF.

In DNA form, the CDR3 reads TGTGCCAGCTCACCCTCACAACGATCACAGGGGGGAGGCTACACCTTC. It translates to CASSPSQRSQGGGYTF. The chain carries TRBV18 and TRBJ1-2; 8 bases map to TRBD1. The junction had 14 bases not matched to a gene; V was cut back by 3 bases and J by 8 bases. Germline V CDR1 and CDR2: KGHSH, LQKENI. This CDR3 is built from 16 residues.

This clone was seen once. This chain joins TRBV7-9 and TRBJ2-6, with a weak D call TRBD1 (6 bases). The CDR3 has 16 amino acids. Deletions cut 8 bases from V and 0 bases from J, with 14 bases between. Germline CDR1 is SEHNR and CDR2 is FQNEAQ (reference sequence). The CDR3 loop is CASQEWGPSGANVLTF. As DNA, the CDR3 is TGTGCCAGCCAGGAGTGGGGGCCCTCTGGGGCCAACGTCCTGACTTTC.

A single count supports this clone. V gene TRBV7-8 combines with J gene TRBJ1-5; 7 positions agree with TRBD1. Looked up from germline, CDR1 is SGHVS and CDR2 is FQNEAQ. Trimming took 6 bases from V and 4 from J; bases not matched to a gene: 9. This CDR3 is built from 15 residues. The CDR3 reads CASSLDRVGNQPQHF. In DNA form, the CDR3 reads TGTGCCAGCAGTCTTGACAGGGTGGGAAATCAGCCCCAGCATTTT.

This clone was recorded once. The chain employs TRBV6-1 and TRBJ1-1; perhaps TRBD1 as D (5 bases). The CDR3 has 15 residues. Germline CDR1 and CDR2: MNHNS and SASEGT. Trimming stripped 4 bases from V and 5 bases from J, with 17 bases between. The CDR3 DNA follows: TGTGCCAGCAGTGGTCCGCCCCGGGGGGTTACTGAAGCTTTCTTT. As protein: CASSGPPRGVTEAFF.

The chain has TRBV28 and TRBJ2-7; possibly TRBD2 for D (6 bases). CDR1 is MDHEN, CDR2 SYDVKM, per germline. V lost 3 bases to trimming and J lost 2 bases, with 11 bases between them. CDR3 size: 14 residues. The CDR3 nucleotides read TGTGCCAGCAGTTTGACTGCGGGAACCTACGAGCAGTACTTC. It translates to CASSLTAGTYEQYF.

The V gene is TRBV5-1, the J gene TRBJ2-7; D tentatively reads TRBD1 or TRBD2 (5 bases each). CDR1 is SGHRS and CDR2 is YFSETQ in the germline V gene. The length of the CDR3 is 14 residues. Trimming left V 0 bases short and J 5 bases short, with 12 bases between. The CDR3 DNA reads TGCGCCAGCAGCTTGGCAGGCTTGGGGGACGAGCAGTACTTC. Amino acid sequence: CASSLAGLGDEQYF. The full variable domain, completed using reference TRBV5-1 and TRBJ2-7, is KAGVTQTPRYLIKTRGQQVTLSCSPISGHRSVSWYQQTPGQGLQFLFEYFSETQRNKGNFPGRFSGRQFSNSRSEMNVSTLELGDSALYLCASSLAGLGDEQYFGPGTRLTVT.

J is TRBJ2-7 and V is TRBV25-1, with a possible D match to TRBD1 (6 bases). The germline V and J ends were trimmed by 1 base and 3 bases, with 13 bases remaining between them. The CDR3 contains 15 residues. Looked up from germline, CDR1 is MGHDK and CDR2 is SYGVNS. This chain's CDR3 is CASSESVDRYYEQYF. The DNA for the CDR3 is TGTGCCAGCAGTGAATCTGTGGACAGATACTACGAGCAGTACTTC.